This T cell receptor beta chain was observed in a study of blood T cell repertoires in COVID-19. Turning to the study itself: The samples span acute and convalescent COVID-19 from the United States, Italy and Spain. PBMCs, B-cell-depleted T cells, or T cells were the source of the cDNA or gDNA that made up the material.

CDR3 length: 14 amino acids. In germline, CDR1 is LGHNA, CDR2 YSLEER. Trimming pared 0 bases from V and 6 bases from J, leaving 6 bases between. Clones were read by immunoSEQ multiplex PCR, and TCRdb kept only the in-frame ones, dropping some. The sample contains 90,000 to 120,000 clones, roughly 84% of which appear only once. The source material was peripheral blood. The sequence was collected from a human donor in a cohort sampled during active COVID-19. The chain joins TRBV4-3 to TRBJ1-6, with a tentative D call TRBD1 (6 bases). CDR3 sequence: CASSQEGGNSPLHF. The CDR3 DNA reads as TGCGCCAGCAGCCAAGAAGGGGGTAATTCACCCCTCCACTTT.